These 26 T cell receptor beta chains were sequenced from one sample in a study of early T cells in non-severe SARS-CoV-2 infection. TCRdb re-called the 5' RACE reads with MiXCR, one entry per CDR3 protein. Here the sample spans roughly 29,000 distinct CDR3 sequences, about 4.6% being singletons. Sequenced input: whole blood. The receptors stem from an adult who was a healthcare worker with PCR-confirmed SARS-CoV-2 infection or an uninfected control (not recorded which).

This clonotype appeared many times. The rearrangement links TRBV2 to TRBJ2-2; no clear D. V lost 7 bases and J lost 1, with 7 bases in between. The CDR3 extends over 13 amino acids. Germline V gives CDR1 SNHLY, CDR2 FYNNEI. CDR3 sequence: CASNNKNTGELFF. In DNA form, the CDR3 reads TGTGCCAGCAACAATAAGAACACCGGGGAGCTGTTTTTT.

The sample holds many counts of this clonotype. The rearrangement uses TRBV12-3 or TRBV12-4 and TRBJ2-7, with D possibly being TRBD1 (5 bases). V dropped 6 bases and J dropped 2 bases, with 14 bases sitting between them. The CDR3 sequence is 14 residues long. CDR3 sequence (DNA): TGTGCCAGCAGCGCCCCTGACAGAGCCTACGAGCAGTACTTC. This gives the protein CASSAPDRAYEQYF.

This clonotype was seen repeatedly, ten times or more. The chain recombines TRBV15 with TRBJ1-1; D is unresolved. The CDR3 runs to 12 residues. The germline CDR1 and CDR2 sequences are LNHNV and YYDKDF (reference sequence). Between the trimmed V and J ends, which lost 1 base and 4 bases, there was a span of 4 bases. CDR3 sequence reads: CATSRVVTEAFF. The CDR3 nucleotides are TGTGCCACCAGCAGAGTGGTCACTGAAGCTTTCTTT.

This clonotype occurred many times. The CDR3 DNA sequence: TGTGCCAGCAGCTTATGGGGCGAAAATTCACCCCTCCACTTT. Translated: CASSLWGENSPLHF. The chain joins TRBV7-9 to TRBJ1-6; D may be TRBD1 (5 bases). The V gene lost 2 bases and the J gene lost 7 bases, with 9 bases spanning the gap. This CDR3 has 14 residues. In germline, CDR1 is SEHNR, CDR2 FQNEAQ (reference sequence).

This rearrangement joins TRBV10-3 to TRBJ1-1, with 7 bases identical to TRBD1. Germline-derived CDR1 and CDR2 are ENHRY and SYGVKD. With 8 bases clipped from V and 4 bases from J, the junction kept 7 bases outside the gene matches. This CDR3 region has 13 residues. Here the CDR3 reads CAIGEGAPTEAFF. CDR3 nucleotides: TGTGCCATCGGGGAGGGGGCTCCCACTGAAGCTTTCTTT.

This clonotype has ten or more counts. The V and J genes are TRBV3-1 and TRBJ2-6, with TRBD1 identical over 11 bases. CDR3 length equals 17 residues. V trimming: 4 bases; J trimming: 2 bases; junction bases outside the gene matches: 4. CDR1 LGHDT and CDR2 YNNKEL come from the germline V gene (reference sequence). In DNA form, the CDR3 reads TGTGCCAGCAGCCCCCGGACAGGGGGCGCTGGGGCCAACGTCCTGACTTTC. Protein: CASSPRTGGAGANVLTF.

This clonotype came up a few times. The chain joins TRBV5-1 to TRBJ2-5, with TRBD2 matching over 7 bases. CDR1 is SGHRS and CDR2 is YFSETQ in the germline V gene. The CDR3 is 17 amino acids. The V gene end was trimmed by 0 bases and the J gene end by 5 bases; junction bases not matched to a gene: 13. The CDR3 coding sequence is TGCGCCAGCAGCTTGGGTCCGAGGAGCGGGGATTTGGAGACCCAGTACTTC. Protein sequence: CASSLGPRSGDLETQYF.

This clonotype was seen repeatedly, ten times or more. J is TRBJ2-4 and V is TRBV5-4; maybe TRBD2 (6 bases). This CDR3 has 15 amino acids. The V gene lost 4 bases and the J gene lost 6 bases, with 17 bases spanning the gap. Germline V gene data show CDR1 as SGHNT and CDR2 as YYREEE (reference sequence). CDR3 bases: TGTGCCAGCAGCAGTGGGGGAACCGGGGGAAACATTCAGTACTTC. Translated, it gives CASSSGGTGGNIQYF. Full variable domain (missing parts from reference TRBV5-4 and TRBJ2-4): ETGVTQSPTHLIKTRGQQVTLRCSSQSGHNTVSWYQQALGQGPQFIFQYYREEENGRGNFPPRFSGLQFPNYSSELNVNALELDDSALYLCASSSGGTGGNIQYFGAGTRLSVL.

This clonotype was seen ten or more times. This chain joins TRBV28 and TRBJ1-5, with D unresolved. The V end was cut by 1 base, the J end by 7 bases, with 5 bases between. CDR3 length: 12 residues. The germline CDR1 and CDR2 sequences are MDHEN and SYDVKM. Written as DNA, the CDR3 is TGTGCCAGCAGTTTATATCGGCAGCCCCAGCATTTT. Encoded protein: CASSLYRQPQHF. The whole variable domain, filled in from reference TRBV28 and TRBJ1-5, reads DVKVTQSSRYLVKRTGEKVFLECVQDMDHENMFWYRQDPGLGLRLIYFSYDVKMKEKGDIPEGYSVSREKKERFSLILESASTNQTSMYLCASSLYRQPQHFGDGTRLSIL.

This clonotype was counted many times. The chain recombines TRBV5-1 with TRBJ2-3; 11 nucleotides line up with TRBD1. The length of the CDR3 is 16 residues. Germline CDR1 reads SGHRS; CDR2 reads YFSETQ. V lost 2 bases, J lost 5 bases, and 7 bases stayed unmatched. DNA for the CDR3: TGCGCCAGCAGCTTCCCCCGGGACAGGGGGTTAGATACGCAGTATTTT. It yields the protein CASSFPRDRGLDTQYF.

This chain joins TRBV3-1 and TRBJ2-7; TRBD2 might be the D (6 bases). V was pared by 2 bases and J by 6 bases, with 8 bases between. Germline CDR1 is LGHDT and CDR2 is YNNKEL (reference sequence). This CDR3 has 12 amino acids. CDR3 sequence (DNA): TGTGCCAGCAGCCAACCCGGGGGCGAGCAGTACTTC. Amino acid sequence: CASSQPGGEQYF.

Details on this clonotype: At one end, the junction sequence differs from germline, possibly due to a read error. This chain joins TRBV27 and TRBJ2-7; D is undetermined. Germline V gives CDR1 MNHEY, CDR2 SMNVEV (reference sequence). This CDR3 comprises 13 residues. CDR3 loop: CASSLGRSYAQYF. CDR3 coding DNA: TGTGCCAGCAGTTTGGGCAGGTCCTACGCGCAGTACTTC.

This clonotype was seen more than once but under ten times. The chain's CDR3 is CASSYLVGLQETQYF. The CDR3 coding sequence is TGCGCCAGCAGCTATCTAGTGGGACTTCAAGAGACCCAGTACTTC. The rearrangement links TRBV5-1 to TRBJ2-5, with a tentative D call TRBD2 (6 bases). This CDR3 comprises 15 residues. Deletions cut 3 bases from V and 2 bases from J, with 14 bases between. Germline CDR1 reads SGHRS; CDR2 reads YFSETQ.

This clonotype came up a few times. The chain links TRBV24-1 to TRBJ2-3, with 8 bases matching TRBD1. This CDR3 is built from 17 residues. The germline CDR1 and CDR2 sequences are KGHDR and SFDVKD. Trimming cost V 3 bases and J 2 bases; bases outside gene matches: 9. The DNA of the CDR3 is TGTGCCACCAGTGATCCCGGACAGGGAGGTGCCACAGATACGCAGTATTTT. Amino acid sequence: CATSDPGQGGATDTQYF.

In this sample, this clonotype turned up many times. This chain uses TRBV11-2 with TRBJ1-5, with 11 bases aligning to TRBD1. The CDR3 runs to 14 residues. Germline CDR1 SGHAT, CDR2 FQNNGV. V gave up 5 bases and J gave up 7 bases; unmatched junction bases: 4. CDR3 amino acids: CASSPGTGGQPQHF. The CDR3, as DNA: TGTGCCAGCAGCCCCGGGACAGGGGGACAGCCCCAGCATTTT.

Of note for this clonotype: A much larger clone lies a single base off, so this may be a read error. This sequence joins TRBV28 and TRBJ2-2; 7 nucleotides line up with TRBD2. CDR1 is MDHEN, CDR2 SYDVKM, per germline. The trim removed 7 bases at V and 4 bases at J, leaving 6 bases unmatched. CDR3 length: 14 residues. The DNA for the CDR3 is TGTGCCAGCACTGCGGGGGTCAGCACCGGGGAGCTGTTTTTT. This encodes CASTAGVSTGELFF.

This clonotype has ten or more counts. V and J are TRBV6-5 and TRBJ2-1; weak D call: TRBD2 (5 bases). This CDR3 is built from 13 residues. Trimming stripped 4 bases from V and 8 bases from J, with 12 bases between. The germline gives CDR1 MNHEY, CDR2 SVGAGI. CDR3 sequence: CASSSPEEDEQFF. Written as DNA, the CDR3 is TGTGCCAGCAGTTCCCCCGAGGAGGATGAGCAGTTCTTC.

This clonotype was recorded many times. The chain carries TRBV27 and TRBJ2-2, with D hard to call. Germline CDR1 MNHEY, CDR2 SMNVEV (reference sequence). This CDR3 is built from 18 residues. Trimming took 6 bases from V and 0 from J, leaving 20 bases between them. CDR3 region: CASSVIIGDIANTGELFF. DNA for the CDR3: TGTGCCAGCAGCGTAATTATTGGCGACATTGCGAACACCGGGGAGCTGTTTTTT.

This rearrangement joins TRBV18 to TRBJ2-2; TRBD1 is a possible D gene (6 bases). Trimming left V 3 bases short and J 0 bases short, with 11 bases between. The CDR3 has 16 residues. CDR1 and CDR2 from the germline V gene are KGHSH and LQKENI. The CDR3 DNA sequence: TGTGCCAGCTCACCTGCAGGGGCGACGAACACCGGGGAGCTGTTTTTT. It encodes CASSPAGATNTGELFF.

This clonotype was seen repeatedly, ten times or more. The genes are TRBV5-1 and TRBJ2-2; the D call may be TRBD1 or TRBD2 (5 bases each). CDR3 length: 14 residues. The germline CDR1 and CDR2 sequences are SGHRS and YFSETQ. V was shortened by 3 bases and J by 0 bases, with 6 bases between the two germline ends. CDR3 bases: TGCGCCAGCAGCTCGGGACCGAACACCGGGGAGCTGTTTTTT. Amino acids: CASSSGPNTGELFF.

This clonotype occurred a few times. V is TRBV11-2 and J is TRBJ2-1; 11 nucleotides align to TRBD2. In germline, CDR1 is SGHAT, CDR2 FQNNGV. V shed 4 bases, J shed 7 bases, and the junction held 6 bases outside the gene matches. The CDR3 runs 15 residues. The DNA for the CDR3 is TGTGCCAGCAGCTATAGCGGGAGGGCCTCGAATGAGCAGTTCTTC. It yields the protein CASSYSGRASNEQFF.

This clonotype was picked up a small number of times. The rearrangement joins TRBV7-2 to TRBJ2-1, with TRBD2 as a possible D gene (5 bases). Germline V CDR1 and CDR2: SGHTA, FQGNSA. The CDR3 is 16 residues long. The V and J ends lost 5 bases and 0 bases respectively, with 14 bases between them. The CDR3 sequence is CASSPRTGSSYNEQFF. The CDR3 DNA sequence: TGTGCCAGCAGCCCAAGGACTGGGAGCTCCTACAATGAGCAGTTCTTC.

This chain connects TRBV7-6 to TRBJ2-1; possibly TRBD2 for D (5 bases). The CDR3 is made up of 19 amino acids. Germline lookup yields CDR1 SGHVS and CDR2 FNYEAQ. Trimming removed 5 bases from V and 1 base from J, with 24 bases in between. CDR3 sequence (DNA): TGTGCCAGCAGCAACCCCGGTGCGGGTTCTCCAACTTCCTACAATGAGCAGTTCTTC. Residues: CASSNPGAGSPTSYNEQFF.

This clonotype has a count of ten or more. The V and J genes are TRBV19 and TRBJ2-3, with 9 bases lining up with TRBD1. This CDR3 region has 15 residues. Trimming took 6 bases from V and 1 from J; bases not matched to a gene: 5. From germline, CDR1 is LNHDA and CDR2 SQIVND (reference sequence). In DNA form, the CDR3 reads TGTGCCAGTAGGGGGACAGGGATTCGCACAGATACGCAGTATTTT. It translates to CASRGTGIRTDTQYF. Drawing the rest from reference TRBV19 and TRBJ2-3, the complete variable domain is DGGITQSPKYLFRKEGQNVTLSCEQNLNHDAMYWYRQDPGQGLRLIYYSQIVNDFQKGDIAEGYSVSREKKESFPLTVTSAQKNPTAFYLCASRGTGIRTDTQYFGPGTRLTVL.

This clonotype was observed at least ten times. The gene calls are TRBV7-8 and TRBJ2-7; a weak D match, TRBD1 (6 bases). Trimming stripped 1 base from V and 5 bases from J, with 15 bases between. Germline CDR1 and CDR2: SGHVS and FQNEAQ. This CDR3 region has 15 residues. CDR3 sequence: CASSLVAGDDDEQYF. CDR3 DNA: TGTGCCAGCAGCTTAGTGGCAGGGGACGACGACGAGCAGTACTTC.

This clonotype was found a few times. This chain connects TRBV10-3 to TRBJ1-6, with D possibly being TRBD1 (5 bases). The V gene's germline CDR1 is ENHRY and CDR2 SYGVKD. This CDR3 comprises 15 residues. V was trimmed by 0 bases and J by 10 bases, leaving 13 bases between them. CDR3 DNA: TGTGCCATCAGTGAGTCGGGAAGGGAGGGGTCACCCCTCCACTTT. Protein sequence: CAISESGREGSPLHF.